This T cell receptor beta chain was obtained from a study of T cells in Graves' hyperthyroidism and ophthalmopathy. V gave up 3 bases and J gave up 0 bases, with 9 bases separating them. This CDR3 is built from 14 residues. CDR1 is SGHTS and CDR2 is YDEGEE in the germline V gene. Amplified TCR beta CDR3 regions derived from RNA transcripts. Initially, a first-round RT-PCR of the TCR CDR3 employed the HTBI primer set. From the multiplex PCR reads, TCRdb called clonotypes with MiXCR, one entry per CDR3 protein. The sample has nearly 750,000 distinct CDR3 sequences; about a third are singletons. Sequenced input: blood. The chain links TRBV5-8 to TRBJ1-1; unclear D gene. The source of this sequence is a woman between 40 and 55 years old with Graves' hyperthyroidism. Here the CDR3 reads CASSWPGMNTEAFF. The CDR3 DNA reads TGTGCCAGCAGCTGGCCGGGGATGAACACTGAAGCTTTCTTT.